The rows below give T cell receptor beta chains drawn from one sample of a study of CD8 T cells in ankylosing spondylitis. Each CDR3 protein is one row after TCRdb ran MiXCR on the 5' RACE reads. The sample yields around 30,000 distinct CDR3 sequences, about 7.2% seen once. The sample was blood, either unsorted or a sorted T cell fraction (not recorded which). Source of these receptors: a male donor with ankylosing spondylitis or in good health (not recorded which). Both conserved end residues are part of each CDR3. The D gene is left open where the match is weak. Where a row states a size, it is once, few, many or the class of an expanded clone; other rows omit it.

>TRBV4-1|TRBJ1-2|many|-
CASSQVDFIGSNYGYTF
TGCGCCAGCAGCCAAGTAGACTTTATAGGATCTAACTATGGCTACACCTTC
>TRBV5-8|TRBJ1-2|many|-
CASSLDGTYVSGGYTF
TGTGCCAGCAGCTTGGACGGGACTTACGTCTCCGGGGGCTACACCTTC
>TRBV20-1|TRBJ2-2|many|-
CSATATGGSFGTGELFF
TGCAGTGCTACAGCCACGGGGGGCTCTTTCGGAACCGGGGAGCTGTTTTTT
>TRBV12-3/TRBV12-4|TRBJ2-1|many|-
CASYPQGGSYNEQFF
TGTGCCAGCTACCCGCAGGGGGGCTCTTACAATGAGCAGTTCTTC
>TRBV7-2|TRBJ1-1|few|-
CASSLGTTEAFF
TGTGCCAGCAGCTTAGGGACCACTGAAGCTTTCTTT
>TRBV20-1|TRBJ2-5|many|-
CSAEQGSGQETQYF
TGCAGTGCTGAACAGGGAAGTGGCCAAGAGACCCAGTACTTC
>TRBV6-5|TRBJ2-2|many|TRBD1
CASRPGQDTGELFF
TGTGCCAGCAGACCGGGACAGGACACCGGGGAGCTGTTTTTT
>TRBV12-3/TRBV12-4|TRBJ2-5|many|-
CASSFGPGGPETQYF
TGTGCCAGCAGTTTCGGTCCCGGGGGGCCAGAGACCCAGTACTTC
>TRBV18|TRBJ2-7|many|-
CASSPTSGAGGNIYEQYF
TGTGCCAGCTCACCAACGTCAGGGGCCGGGGGCAACATCTACGAGCAGTACTTC
>TRBV7-2|TRBJ1-5|few|-
CASSLGQDGQPQHF
TGTGCCAGCAGCTTAGGACAGGATGGGCAGCCCCAGCATTTT
>TRBV20-1|TRBJ2-1|many|TRBD2
CSADAGGPENEQFF
TGCAGTGCTGATGCGGGAGGGCCGGAGAATGAGCAGTTCTTC
>TRBV4-1|TRBJ2-1|once|-
CVISQVWGNEQFF
TGCGTCATCAGCCAAGTTTGGGGGAATGAGCAGTTCTTC
>TRBV12-3/TRBV12-4|TRBJ1-5|many|-
CASSLGFQPQHF
TGTGCCAGCAGTCTAGGGTTTCAGCCCCAGCATTTT
>TRBV10-3|TRBJ2-2|few|-
CAAGRPNTGELFF
TGCGCGGCGGGTCGACCGAACACCGGGGAGCTGTTTTTT
>TRBV18|TRBJ2-7|many|-
CASSPVGDEQYF
TGTGCCAGCTCACCAGTGGGGGACGAGCAGTACTTC
>TRBV9|TRBJ1-1|medium-sized|-
CASSVAQAAGTEAFF
TGTGCCAGCAGCGTAGCTCAGGCGGCAGGCACTGAAGCTTTCTTT
>TRBV12-3/TRBV12-4|TRBJ2-2|many|-
CASSLGGRTGELFF
TGTGCCAGCAGTTTGGGGGGGCGGACCGGGGAGCTGTTTTTT
>TRBV3-1|TRBJ1-2|many|-
CASSQGMPAYGYTF
TGTGCCAGCAGCCAAGGTATGCCAGCCTATGGCTACACCTTC
>TRBV19|TRBJ2-2|many|TRBD1
CASSMGQGAGSGELFF
TGTGCCAGTAGTATGGGACAGGGGGCCGGGAGCGGGGAGCTGTTTTTT
>TRBV12-3/TRBV12-4|TRBJ1-1|many|-
CASSRVENTEAFF
TGTGCCAGCAGCCGCGTGGAGAACACTGAAGCTTTCTTT
>TRBV28|TRBJ1-1|many|-
CASSLGHFGTEAFF
TGTGCCAGCAGTCTCGGACACTTTGGGACTGAAGCTTTCTTT
>TRBV4-1|TRBJ1-1|many|-
CASSHPYTEAFF
TGCGCCAGCAGCCACCCATACACTGAAGCTTTCTTT
>TRBV10-3|TRBJ2-7|many|-
CAISESTGRGVREQYF
TGTGCCATCAGTGAGTCGACGGGCAGGGGGGTTCGGGAGCAGTACTTC
>TRBV20-1|TRBJ2-7|many|-
CSASGQLSSYEQYF
TGCAGTGCTAGCGGCCAGCTCAGCTCCTACGAGCAGTACTTC
>TRBV5-1|TRBJ2-7|many|-
CASSFTGSSYEQYF
TGCGCCAGCAGCTTTACGGGTAGCTCCTACGAGCAGTACTTC
>TRBV12-5|TRBJ1-2|medium-sized|TRBD1
CASGTGTGEPHGYTF
TGTGCTAGTGGAACCGGGACAGGGGAACCTCACGGCTACACCTTC
>TRBV12-3/TRBV12-4|TRBJ2-4|many|TRBD2
CASIEAGGGDIQYF
TGTGCCAGCATTGAAGCGGGAGGAGGGGACATTCAGTACTTC
>TRBV5-1|TRBJ1-1|-|-
CASSLDGASPAEAFF
TGCGCCAGCAGCTTGGATGGGGCCTCCCCCGCTGAAGCTTTCTTT
>TRBV27|TRBJ1-1|many|-
CASGPGALNTEAFF
TGTGCCAGTGGGCCAGGGGCCTTGAACACTGAAGCTTTCTTT
>TRBV27|TRBJ2-3|many|-
CASSWGASDTQYF
TGTGCCAGCAGTTGGGGGGCCTCAGATACGCAGTATTTT
>TRBV28|TRBJ2-3|-|TRBD2
CASSLSGETDTQYF
TGTGCCAGCAGTTTAAGCGGGGAAACAGATACGCAGTATTTT
>TRBV7-9|TRBJ2-1|few|-
CASSPSSDNEQFF
TGTGCCAGCAGCCCATCCAGTGACAATGAGCAGTTCTTC
>TRBV20-1|TRBJ2-2|many|TRBD1
CSAMEQGKTTGELFF
TGCAGTGCTATGGAACAGGGGAAGACTACCGGGGAGCTGTTTTTT
>TRBV5-4|TRBJ1-1|many|-
CASSWTAVGEAFF
TGTGCCAGCAGCTGGACAGCGGTAGGGGAAGCTTTCTTT
>TRBV10-3|TRBJ1-5|many|-
CAISGGGGNQPQHF
TGTGCCATCAGTGGGGGAGGAGGCAATCAGCCCCAGCATTTT
>TRBV28|TRBJ2-7|few|-
CASTLAGAMYEQYF
TGTGCCAGCACCCTGGCGGGGGCGATGTACGAGCAGTACTTC
>TRBV3-1|TRBJ2-1|many|-
CASSQGRLASEQFF
TGTGCCAGCAGCCAAGGACGCCTAGCAAGCGAGCAGTTCTTC
>TRBV5-5|TRBJ2-2|many|-
CASSLRTSNTGELFF
TGTGCCAGCAGCTTACGCACTTCGAACACCGGGGAGCTGTTTTTT
>TRBV20-1|TRBJ2-5|many|TRBD2
CSARDRLAGENGETQYF
TGCAGTGCTAGAGACAGACTAGCGGGAGAAAATGGGGAGACCCAGTACTTC
>TRBV5-8|TRBJ2-5|many|-
CASSFHGGETQYF
TGTGCCAGCAGCTTTCATGGGGGGGAGACCCAGTACTTC
>TRBV7-2|TRBJ2-1|-|TRBD1
CASSARQGREQFF
TGTGCCAGCAGCGCGCGACAGGGGCGCGAGCAGTTCTTC
>TRBV2|TRBJ2-7|many|TRBD1
CASSDRQGADEQYF
TGTGCCAGCAGTGATAGGCAGGGGGCCGACGAGCAGTACTTC
>TRBV29-1|TRBJ1-5|many|TRBD1
CSVEEDRYQPQHF
TGCAGCGTTGAGGAGGACAGGTATCAGCCCCAGCATTTT
>TRBV20-1|TRBJ2-1|medium-sized|TRBD2
CSASREISEQFF
TGCAGTGCGTCGCGGGAGATTAGTGAGCAGTTCTTC
>TRBV20-1|TRBJ2-3|many|-
CSATLGGSGTDTQYF
TGCAGTGCTACGCTCGGGGGTAGCGGCACAGATACGCAGTATTTT
>TRBV29-1|TRBJ2-2|many|-
CSVERGGGELFF
TGCAGCGTTGAGCGGGGCGGCGGGGAGCTGTTTTTT
>TRBV12-3/TRBV12-4|TRBJ1-5|many|-
CASSWAYSNQPQHF
TGTGCCAGCAGTTGGGCTTATAGCAATCAGCCCCAGCATTTT
>TRBV7-7|TRBJ2-5|few|TRBD2
CASRPTSVRREETQYF
TGTGCTAGCAGGCCGACTAGCGTCCGAAGGGAAGAGACCCAGTACTTC
>TRBV18|TRBJ2-5|-|TRBD2
CASSSGLAGPEAPQYF
TGTGCCAGCTCATCCGGACTAGCGGGGCCAGAGGCGCCCCAGTACTTC
>TRBV12-3/TRBV12-4|TRBJ1-1|medium-sized|-
CASSISDTEAFF
TGTGCCAGCAGTATCTCGGACACTGAAGCTTTCTTT
>TRBV4-2|TRBJ2-5|many|-
CASSQDGSGSQETQYF
TGTGCCAGCAGCCAAGATGGATCAGGGTCCCAAGAGACCCAGTACTTC
>TRBV10-3|TRBJ2-1|many|TRBD2
CATALAVTYNEQFF
TGTGCCACGGCACTAGCGGTTACCTACAATGAGCAGTTCTTC
>TRBV5-6|TRBJ2-7|many|-
CASSYTQGEDYEQYF
TGTGCCAGCAGCTATACACAGGGTGAGGACTACGAGCAGTACTTC
>TRBV27|TRBJ2-3|many|-
CASRNGGGGTDTQYF
TGTGCCAGCAGAAATGGGGGAGGTGGCACAGATACGCAGTATTTT
>TRBV7-2|TRBJ2-5|few|TRBD2
CASSSPLLAGAETQYF
TGTGCCAGCAGCTCACCCTTACTAGCGGGAGCAGAGACCCAGTACTTC